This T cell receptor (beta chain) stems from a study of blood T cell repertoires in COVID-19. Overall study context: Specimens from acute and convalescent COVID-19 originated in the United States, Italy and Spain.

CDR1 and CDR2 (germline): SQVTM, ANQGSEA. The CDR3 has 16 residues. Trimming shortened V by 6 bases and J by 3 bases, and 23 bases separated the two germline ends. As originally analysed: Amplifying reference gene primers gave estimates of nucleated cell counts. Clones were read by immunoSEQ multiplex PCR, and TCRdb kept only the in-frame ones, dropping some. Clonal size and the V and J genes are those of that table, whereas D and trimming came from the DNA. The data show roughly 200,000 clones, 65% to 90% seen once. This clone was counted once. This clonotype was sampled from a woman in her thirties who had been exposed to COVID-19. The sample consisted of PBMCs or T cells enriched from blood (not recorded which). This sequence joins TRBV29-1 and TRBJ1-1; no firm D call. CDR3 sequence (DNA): TGCAGCGTCGGGAAGGGCCGAGGACGTGGGGACACTGAAGCTTTCTTT. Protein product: CSVGKGRGRGDTEAFF.